What follows describes a single T cell receptor (beta chain). Original methodology: It was from reference gene primer amplification that nucleated cell counts were estimated. Profiled with immunoSEQ multiplex PCR; TCRdb holds only in-frame clones, not every one. V and J calls and clone size are copied from that table; D and trimming were computed from the DNA. Of about 360,000 clones in the sample, around 83% were seen once. This specimen comes from a study of blood T cell repertoires in COVID-19. Germline V gene sequence: CDR1 LGHNA, CDR2 YSLEER. Germline trimming cut 4 bases from V and 0 bases from J; bases unmatched to any gene: 5. The CDR3 loop spans 17 amino acids.

The source of this sequence is a man aged 25-45 years with active or convalescent COVID-19. The specimen was peripheral blood. This sequence joins TRBV4-3 and TRBJ1-5, with TRBD1 matching over 11 bases. In DNA, the CDR3 is TGCGCCAGCAGCCCGGGACAGGGGGGGACTAGCAATCAGCCCCAGCATTTT. Translation gives CASSPGQGGTSNQPQHF.